This entry lists 28 T cell receptor beta chains sequenced from one sample in a study of early T cells in non-severe SARS-CoV-2 infection. Each CDR3 protein is one row after TCRdb ran MiXCR on the 5' RACE reads. The repertoire holds around 31,000 distinct CDR3 sequences, with under 10% as singletons. Sequenced input: whole blood. These TCRs come from an adult who was a healthcare worker with PCR-confirmed SARS-CoV-2 infection or an uninfected control (not recorded which).

This clonotype was recorded a few times. The V gene is TRBV7-8, the J gene TRBJ2-7; D unresolved. The CDR3 loop spans 12 amino acids. Between the trimmed V and J ends, which lost 5 bases and 0 bases, there was a span of 5 bases. Germline CDR1 reads SGHVS; CDR2 reads FQNEAQ. CDR3 in DNA: TGTGCCAGCAGCCCGAACTCCTACGAGCAGTACTTC. This sequence encodes CASSPNSYEQYF.

The chain has TRBV6-2 or TRBV6-3 and TRBJ2-1; a possible D gene is TRBD2 (6 bases). CDR1 MNHEY and CDR2 SVGEGT come from the germline V gene. The CDR3 contains 13 residues. V was cut by 6 bases and J by 8 bases, with 14 bases left in between. CDR3 sequence reads: CASSRESFDEQFF. As DNA, the CDR3 is TGTGCCAGCAGCCGGGAGAGTTTTGATGAGCAGTTCTTC.

This clonotype was recorded at least ten times. J is TRBJ2-5 and V is TRBV3-1; 9 nucleotides line up with TRBD1. Germline V gene sequence: CDR1 LGHDT, CDR2 YNNKEL (reference sequence). The CDR3 runs to 16 residues. The V and J ends lost 0 bases and 3 bases, in that order; junction bases with no gene match: 5. The CDR3 region has the DNA TGTGCCAGCAGCCAAGAAGGGACAGGGAGAGAAGAGACCCAGTACTTC. It is translated as CASSQEGTGREETQYF.

In this sample, this clonotype turned up many times. The chain uses TRBV7-2 and TRBJ2-3, with D possibly being TRBD2 (7 bases). From germline, CDR1 is SGHTA and CDR2 FQGNSA. Trimming removed 6 bases from V and 9 bases from J, with 22 bases in between. This CDR3 comprises 15 residues. CDR3 DNA: TGTGCCAGCAGTCGGGGGGCTTCAGGCTTTGAAACGCAGTATTTT. Residues: CASSRGASGFETQYF. Drawing the rest from reference TRBV7-2 and TRBJ2-3, the complete variable domain is GAGVSQSPSNKVTEKGKDVELRCDPISGHTALYWYRQSLGQGLEFLIYFQGNSAPDKSGLPSDRFSAERTGGSVSTLTIQRTQQEDSAVYLCASSRGASGFETQYFGPGTRLTVL.

This clonotype appeared many times. V is TRBV7-2 and J is TRBJ2-1; weak D call: TRBD2 (6 bases). This CDR3 is 13 amino acids long. Trimming pared 5 bases from V and 3 bases from J, leaving 8 bases between. CDR1 SGHTA and CDR2 FQGNSA come from the germline V gene. CDR3 nucleotide sequence: TGTGCCAGCAGCGCGACTAGCTACAATGAGCAGTTCTTC. As protein: CASSATSYNEQFF.

Within the sample, this clonotype is medium-sized. V is TRBV20-1 and J is TRBJ1-2; D gene unclear. The CDR3 sequence is 13 residues long. Germline CDR1 is DFQATT and CDR2 is SNEGSKA (reference sequence). Trimming removed 0 bases at V and 2 bases at J, with 7 bases between. The CDR3, as DNA: TGCAGTGCTAGAGATCAACGGAACTATGGCTACACCTTC. This gives the protein CSARDQRNYGYTF.

The chain uses TRBV30 and TRBJ2-7; D may be TRBD1 (6 bases). In germline, CDR1 is GTSNPN, CDR2 SVGIG (reference sequence). The V end was cut by 0 bases, the J end by 7 bases, with 22 bases between. CDR3 size: 16 residues. For the CDR3, the DNA is TGTGCCTGGAGTGTCCGTACGTCAGGGGTGCCTATGGAGCAGTACTTC. This gives the protein CAWSVRTSGVPMEQYF.

This clonotype has ten or more counts. The chain employs TRBV6-5 and TRBJ1-6; no reliable D call. CDR3 length equals 13 residues. V was trimmed by 2 bases and J by 6 bases, leaving 5 bases between them. CDR1 is MNHEY and CDR2 is SVGAGI in the germline V gene. CDR3 nucleotides: TGTGCCAGCAGTTACGCCATTAATTCACCCCTCCACTTT. The encoded protein is CASSYAINSPLHF.

The chain employs TRBV5-4 and TRBJ2-3, with D possibly matching TRBD1 (5 bases). Germline values: CDR1 SGHNT, CDR2 YYREEE (reference sequence). This CDR3 is 13 amino acids long. V gave up 4 bases and J gave up 5 bases, with 11 bases separating them. In DNA form, the CDR3 reads TGTGCCAGCAGCCTCACAGACAGAGATACGCAGTATTTT. This sequence encodes CASSLTDRDTQYF.

This clonotype was detected ten times or more. The chain uses TRBV18 and TRBJ2-7; no clear D. This CDR3 spans 15 amino acids. Germline values: CDR1 KGHSH, CDR2 LQKENI. V lost 3 bases, J lost 2 bases, and 14 bases lay in between. The CDR3 DNA reads TGTGCCAGCTCACCGACCGGAGCCCTACCCTACGAGCAGTACTTC. It is translated as CASSPTGALPYEQYF.

In this sample, this clonotype turned up many times. The chain recombines TRBV5-5 with TRBJ2-2; D unresolved. The CDR3 consists of 14 residues. CDR1 is SGHKS, CDR2 YYEKEE, per germline (reference sequence). V dropped 2 bases and J dropped 0 bases, with 5 bases sitting between them. In DNA, the CDR3 is TGTGCCAGCAGCTTATGGGCGAACACCGGGGAGCTGTTTTTT. Translating it yields CASSLWANTGELFF.

This clonotype appeared many times. The gene calls are TRBV15 and TRBJ2-2; D is ambiguous. The CDR3 has 13 residues. Per germline, CDR1 LNHNV and CDR2 YYDKDF (reference sequence). Trimming pared 4 bases from V and 5 bases from J, leaving 8 bases between. The CDR3 DNA reads as TGTGCCACCAGCACCCACGAGACCGGGGAGCTGTTTTTT. Translated, it gives CATSTHETGELFF.

The V gene is TRBV12-5, the J gene TRBJ1-1, with a possible D match to TRBD1 (5 bases). The length of the CDR3 is 15 residues. Looked up from germline, CDR1 is LGHNT and CDR2 is FRNRAP. Trimming stripped 5 bases from V and 1 base from J, with 14 bases between. CDR3 nucleotides: TGTGCTAGTGGTCTTCGACAGAGTCGGAACACTGAAGCTTTCTTT. It translates to CASGLRQSRNTEAFF.

In its sample, this clonotype was seen many times. The gene calls are TRBV30 and TRBJ1-3; TRBD1 is a possible D gene (6 bases). Per germline, CDR1 GTSNPN and CDR2 SVGIG (reference sequence). V was trimmed by 1 base and J by 4 bases, leaving 17 bases between them. This CDR3 spans 16 amino acids. Written as DNA, the CDR3 is TGTGCCTGGAGTGGAGACTTTCGGGGACACGGAAACACCATATATTTT. Translated: CAWSGDFRGHGNTIYF.

This chain connects TRBV5-1 to TRBJ1-6, with 11 bases aligning to TRBD1. CDR3 size: 14 residues. Trimming at V came to 4 bases and at J to 10 bases, leaving 4 bases not matched to a gene. Germline values: CDR1 SGHRS, CDR2 YFSETQ. CDR3 nucleotide sequence: TGCGCCAGCAGCACGGGACAGGGGGAATCACCCCTCCACTTT. It specifies CASSTGQGESPLHF.

This clonotype was seen ten or more times. This rearrangement joins TRBV20-1 to TRBJ1-1; the match to TRBD1 covers 7 bases. Per germline, CDR1 DFQATT and CDR2 SNEGSKA (reference sequence). The V segment lost 5 bases and the J segment 6 bases; nucleotides outside the gene matches: 9. CDR3 length: 13 residues. The CDR3 sequence: CSALQGSISEAFF. The CDR3, as DNA: TGCAGTGCTTTACAGGGGTCGATCTCTGAAGCTTTCTTT.

This clonotype showed up many times. The CDR3 spells CASSLAQYASTDTQYF. For the CDR3, the DNA is TGCGCCAGCAGCTTGGCCCAGTACGCCTCCACAGATACGCAGTATTTT. The rearrangement uses TRBV5-1 and TRBJ2-3; no clear D. The CDR3 loop spans 16 amino acids. Germline V lookup: CDR1 SGHRS, CDR2 YFSETQ. V was cut by 0 bases and J by 2 bases, with 13 bases left in between.

At least ten counts were recorded for this clonotype. Germline is not matched at one junction end, which may reflect a read error. The chain has TRBV20-1 and TRBJ1-5, with TRBD1 matching 8 bases. Germline values: CDR1 DFQATT, CDR2 SNEGSKA (reference sequence). The CDR3 has 12 amino acids. The CDR3 spells CSAQGEAQAQHF. The CDR3 DNA is TGCAGTGCACAGGGGGAGGCTCAGGCCCAGCATTTT.

In this sample, this clonotype turned up many times. The CDR3 nucleotides are TGTGCCAGCAGCCACGGGACTAGCGGGGAGCATACGCAGTATTTT. Its translation is CASSHGTSGEHTQYF. The chain recombines TRBV3-1 with TRBJ2-3; 13 bases are a match to TRBD2. Per the germline V gene, CDR1 is LGHDT and CDR2 is YNNKEL (reference sequence). The trim removed 3 bases at V and 7 bases at J, leaving 4 bases unmatched. The CDR3 spans 15 residues.

This clonotype was detected only a few times. The chain recombines TRBV7-9 with TRBJ1-3; 7 bases are shared with TRBD1. Germline-derived CDR1 and CDR2 are SEHNR and FQNEAQ (reference sequence). The CDR3 has 14 residues. The V segment lost 6 bases and the J segment 5 bases; nucleotides outside the gene matches: 7. In nucleotides, the CDR3 is TGTGCCAGCAGTTCTACAGGGGAACGAAACACCATATATTTT. Residues: CASSSTGERNTIYF.

The V call is TRBV5-1, the J call TRBJ1-5; no reliable D call. Germline CDR1 reads SGHRS; CDR2 reads YFSETQ. The CDR3 sequence is 14 residues long. Trimming cost V 7 bases and J 1 base, with 12 bases left between them. DNA of the CDR3: TGCGCCAGCTCGGAGCTAGGGAGCAATCAGCCCCAGCATTTT. It specifies CASSELGSNQPQHF.

V is TRBV25-1 and J is TRBJ2-7; no clear D gene. V lost 5 bases, J lost 5 bases, and 16 bases lay in between. The CDR3 totals 14 residues. Germline V gene lookup returns CDR1 MGHDK and CDR2 SYGVNS. CDR3 sequence reads: CASSPQVLPDEQYF. For the CDR3, the DNA is TGTGCCAGCAGTCCGCAGGTCCTGCCCGACGAGCAGTACTTC.

This clonotype appeared a few times. V is TRBV12-5 and J is TRBJ1-5; D gene uncertain. V lost 4 bases, J lost 1 base, and 8 bases lay in between. CDR1 is LGHNT, CDR2 FRNRAP, per germline. The CDR3 consists of 14 residues. The CDR3 sequence is CASGSGVSNQPQHF. The CDR3 DNA sequence: TGTGCTAGTGGTTCCGGGGTGAGCAATCAGCCCCAGCATTTT.

This chain joins TRBV18 and TRBJ2-1; 8 bases agree with TRBD1. This CDR3 spans 15 amino acids. The junction had 8 bases not matched to a gene; V was cut back by 3 bases and J by 7 bases. Germline V lookup: CDR1 KGHSH, CDR2 LQKENI. CDR3 region: CASSPRDRYANEQFF. DNA of the CDR3: TGTGCCAGCTCACCCCGGGACAGGTATGCGAATGAGCAGTTCTTC.

There are many counts of this clonotype. The CDR3 loop reads CASSLAGGAEQYF. The CDR3 DNA sequence: TGTGCCAGCAGCTTAGCGGGGGGTGCCGAGCAGTACTTC. This sequence joins TRBV7-2 and TRBJ2-7, with D maybe TRBD2 (6 bases). The V and J ends lost 0 bases and 6 bases respectively, with 9 bases between them. This CDR3 region has 13 residues. Germline V gene lookup returns CDR1 SGHTA and CDR2 FQGNSA.

This clonotype was recorded at least ten times. The chain is built from TRBV7-9 and TRBJ2-1, with TRBD2 matching over 11 bases. This CDR3 is built from 17 residues. Trimming removed 5 bases from V and 5 bases from J; junction bases left unmatched: 11. Germline values: CDR1 SEHNR, CDR2 FQNEAQ (reference sequence). The DNA for the CDR3 is TGTGCCAGCAGCCCCAGCAGACTAGCGGGGCTGAACAATGAGCAGTTCTTC. Its protein product is CASSPSRLAGLNNEQFF. The full variable domain, with the rest looked up from reference TRBV7-9 and TRBJ2-1, is DTGVSQNPRHKITKRGQNVTFRCDPISEHNRLYWYRQTLGQGPEFLTYFQNEAQLEKSRLLSDRFSAERPKGSFSTLEIQRTEQGDSAMYLCASSPSRLAGLNNEQFFGPGTRLTVL.

The sample holds a few counts of this clonotype. As DNA, the CDR3 is TGTGCCAGCAGCCGTACCGGGGAGCTGTTTTTT. Its protein product is CASSRTGELFF. V is TRBV7-9 and J is TRBJ2-2; no firm D call. The CDR3 loop spans 11 amino acids. Germline V gene data show CDR1 as SEHNR and CDR2 as FQNEAQ (reference sequence). Deletions cut 5 bases from V and 5 bases from J, with 3 bases between.

This clonotype was counted many times. V usage is TRBV7-2 and J usage is TRBJ1-3; no clear D gene. V was trimmed by 1 base and J by 0 bases, leaving 1 base between them. The length of the CDR3 is 13 residues. Germline CDR1 SGHTA, CDR2 FQGNSA. The CDR3 protein is CASSLVSGNTIYF. CDR3 nucleotides: TGTGCCAGCAGCTTAGTCTCTGGAAACACCATATATTTT.